The clone carrying this T cell receptor (beta chain) turned up a few times. Reverse transcribing all isolated RNA meant expressed TCRB transcripts were sequenced. The average output of naive, central memory and regulatory T cell samples was 3.6 million or so reads. The protocol was immunoSEQ multiplex PCR, while the TCRdb copy is restricted to in-frame clones and leaves out a portion. Seen here are roughly 180,000 clones, approximately 13% observed once, and the top ten hold 0.62%. This entry comes from a study of beta chain features in type 1 diabetes. The CDR3 runs to 15 residues. V lost 4 bases to trimming and J lost 7 bases; unmatched junction nucleotides: 12. In germline, CDR1 is SGHRS, CDR2 YFSETQ.

V and J are TRBV5-1 and TRBJ1-2; 8 bases fit TRBD1. Sequences were obtained from central memory CD4+ T cells from blood. The TCR originated in a woman between 18 and 30 years old in good health. The CDR3 sequence is CASSGGQGEHFGYTF. In DNA form, the CDR3 reads TGCGCCAGCAGCGGTGGACAGGGCGAGCATTTTGGCTACACCTTC.